This T cell receptor beta chain comes out of a study of a mutant IDH1 vaccine in newly diagnosed glioma. The wider study: Treated patients had a mean age of roughly 40 years and an approximately 62% male, approximately 38% female split. In the visit schedule, V12 fell in week 35, while V13 fell in week 47. Earlier treatment was radiotherapy, temozolomide, or both, with most getting both.

The germline V and J ends were trimmed by 2 bases and 5 bases, with 12 bases remaining between them. Germline values: CDR1 KGHSH, CDR2 LQKENI. The CDR3 runs 14 residues. With respect to this clone: Its antigen is unidentified.

TCRdb's table, derived via immunoSEQ multiplex PCR, lists solely in-frame clones and lacks some. The sample holds approximately 60,000 clones, less than 90% seen once. Time point denoted: week 47, end of study. It was 300 ug of mutant IDH1 20-mer peptide that made up each vaccine dose, given with topical imiquimod. Eight vaccinations reached patients in weeks 1, 3, 5, 7, 11, 15, 19 and 23. The chain carries TRBV18 and TRBJ2-5, with unresolved D. The specimen was PBMCs, collected from a glioma patient whose treatment included an IDH1 peptide vaccine. This receptor was taken from a woman aged 45-60 years with glioma. Here the CDR3 DNA reads TGTGCCAGCTCACCAACGGCACACGGGGAGACCCAGTACTTC. Its translation is CASSPTAHGETQYF.